Listed here is a single T cell receptor beta chain. The data were obtained in a study of blood T cell repertoires in COVID-19. Study at large: The United States, Italy and Spain supplied acute and convalescent COVID-19 samples. Sources were T cells, B-cell-depleted T cells, or PBMCs; the material itself was cDNA or gDNA.

Original data processing: Amplification with reference gene primers provided the estimates of nucleated cell counts. Assay: immunoSEQ multiplex PCR; the TCRdb copy retains only in-frame clones and omits some. V, J and clone size are those of that table, while D and trimming were read from the DNA. The sample gives about 53,000 clones, more than 80% of which show up once; around 2.7% is in the top ten. The V gene lost 7 bases and the J gene lost 4 bases, with 10 bases spanning the gap. The CDR3 spans 12 residues. This chain joins TRBV12-3 or TRBV12-4 and TRBJ1-2; TRBD1 might be the D (5 bases). Sequencing was performed on peripheral blood. The sequence was collected from a man older than 75 with acute or convalescent COVID-19. In DNA form, the CDR3 reads TGTGCCAGCACTCTAAGGGGCTATGGCTACACCTTC. This encodes CASTLRGYGYTF.